This T cell receptor (beta chain) was identified during a study of blood T cell repertoires in COVID-19. Study as a whole: The samples span acute and convalescent COVID-19 from the United States, Italy and Spain. The cDNA or gDNA used as material had been derived from T cells, B-cell-depleted T cells, or PBMCs.

In the original processing: For nucleated cells, counts were estimated from reference gene primer amplification. Generated by immunoSEQ multiplex PCR, the TCRdb table keeps only in-frame clones and is missing some. From that table come the V and J calls and clone size; the DNA was used to work out D and trimming. The sample lists roughly 290,000 clones, approximately 91% seen once, with roughly an eighth in the top ten. The clonotype was recovered from an older woman with acute or convalescent COVID-19. The source material was peripheral blood.

The CDR3 bases are TGTGCCAGCAGCGGAGGGACAGCCGATAGCAATCAGCCCCAGCATTTT. Encoded protein: CASSGGTADSNQPQHF. The chain carries TRBV9 and TRBJ1-5, with 7 bases identical to TRBD1. V was clipped by 3 bases and J by 0 bases; unmatched bases: 6. The CDR3 has 16 residues. The germline V gene has CDR1 SGDLS and CDR2 YYNGEE.